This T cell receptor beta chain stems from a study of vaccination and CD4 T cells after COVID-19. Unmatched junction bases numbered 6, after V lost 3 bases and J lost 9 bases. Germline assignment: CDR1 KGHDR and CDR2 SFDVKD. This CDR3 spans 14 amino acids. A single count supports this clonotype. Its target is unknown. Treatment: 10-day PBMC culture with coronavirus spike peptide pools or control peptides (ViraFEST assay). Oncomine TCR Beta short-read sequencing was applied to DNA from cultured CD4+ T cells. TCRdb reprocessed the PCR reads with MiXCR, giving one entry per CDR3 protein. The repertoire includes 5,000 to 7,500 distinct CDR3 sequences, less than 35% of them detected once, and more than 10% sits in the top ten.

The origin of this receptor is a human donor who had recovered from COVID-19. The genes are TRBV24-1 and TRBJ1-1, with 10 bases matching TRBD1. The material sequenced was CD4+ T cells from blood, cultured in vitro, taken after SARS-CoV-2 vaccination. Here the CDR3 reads CATSDTSGQGKAFF. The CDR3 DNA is TGTGCCACCAGTGATACTTCGGGACAGGGGAAAGCTTTCTTT.